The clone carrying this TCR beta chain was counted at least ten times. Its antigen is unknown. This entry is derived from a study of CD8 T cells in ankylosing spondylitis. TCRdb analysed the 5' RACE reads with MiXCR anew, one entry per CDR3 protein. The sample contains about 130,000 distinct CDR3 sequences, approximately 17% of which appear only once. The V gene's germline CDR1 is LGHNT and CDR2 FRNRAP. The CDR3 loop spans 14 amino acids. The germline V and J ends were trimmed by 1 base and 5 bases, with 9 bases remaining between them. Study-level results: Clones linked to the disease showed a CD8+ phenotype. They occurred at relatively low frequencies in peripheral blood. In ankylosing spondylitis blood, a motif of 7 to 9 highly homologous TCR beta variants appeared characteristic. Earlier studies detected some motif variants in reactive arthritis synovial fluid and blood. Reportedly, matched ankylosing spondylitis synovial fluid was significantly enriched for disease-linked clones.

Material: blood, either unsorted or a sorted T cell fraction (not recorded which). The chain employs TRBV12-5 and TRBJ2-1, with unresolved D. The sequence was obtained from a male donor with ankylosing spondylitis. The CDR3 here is CASGLGDYDNEQFF. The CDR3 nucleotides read TGTGCTAGTGGTTTGGGCGATTACGACAATGAGCAGTTCTTC.